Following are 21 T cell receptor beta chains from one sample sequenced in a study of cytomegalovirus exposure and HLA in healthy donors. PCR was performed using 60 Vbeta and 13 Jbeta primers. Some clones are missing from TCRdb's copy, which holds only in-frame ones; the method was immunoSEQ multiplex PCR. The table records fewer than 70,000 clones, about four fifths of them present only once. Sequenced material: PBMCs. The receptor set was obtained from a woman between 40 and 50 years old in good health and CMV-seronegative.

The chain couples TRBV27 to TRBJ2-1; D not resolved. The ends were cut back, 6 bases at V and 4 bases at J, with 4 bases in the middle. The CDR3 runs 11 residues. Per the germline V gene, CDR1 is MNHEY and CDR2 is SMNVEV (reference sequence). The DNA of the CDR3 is TGTGCCAGCAGCGTATACAATGAGCAGTTCTTC. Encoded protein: CASSVYNEQFF.

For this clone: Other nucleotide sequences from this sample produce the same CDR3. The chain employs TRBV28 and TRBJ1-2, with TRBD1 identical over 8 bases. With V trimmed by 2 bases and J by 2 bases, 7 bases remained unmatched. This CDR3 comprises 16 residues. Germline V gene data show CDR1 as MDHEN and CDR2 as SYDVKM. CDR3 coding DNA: TGTGCCAGCAGTTTACCTGGACAGGGAAAGAACTATGGCTACACCTTC. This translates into CASSLPGQGKNYGYTF.

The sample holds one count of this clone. The CDR3 nucleotides are TGTGCCAGCAGTCGGACAGGGGGTTACGAGCAGTACTTC. Translation gives CASSRTGGYEQYF. This chain joins TRBV7-8 and TRBJ2-7; 10 bases are a match to TRBD1. Looked up from germline, CDR1 is SGHVS and CDR2 is FQNEAQ. The V segment lost 6 bases and the J segment 4 bases; nucleotides outside the gene matches: 3. The CDR3 is 13 amino acids.

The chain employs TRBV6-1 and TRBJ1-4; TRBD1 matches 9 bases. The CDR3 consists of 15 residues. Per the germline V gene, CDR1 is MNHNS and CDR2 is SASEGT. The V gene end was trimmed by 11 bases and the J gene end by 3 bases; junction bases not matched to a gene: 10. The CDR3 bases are TGTGCCGGCCGGGGACAGGGTTTCGCTAATGAAAAACTGTTTTTT. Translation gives CAGRGQGFANEKLFF.

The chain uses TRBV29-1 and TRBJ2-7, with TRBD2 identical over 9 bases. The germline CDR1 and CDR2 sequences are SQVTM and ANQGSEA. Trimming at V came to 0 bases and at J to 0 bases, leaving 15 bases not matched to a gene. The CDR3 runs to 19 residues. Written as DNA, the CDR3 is TGCAGCGTTGAAGATCCGACTAGCGGAACCCTGGGGGGCTCCTACGAGCAGTACTTC. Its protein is CSVEDPTSGTLGGSYEQYF.

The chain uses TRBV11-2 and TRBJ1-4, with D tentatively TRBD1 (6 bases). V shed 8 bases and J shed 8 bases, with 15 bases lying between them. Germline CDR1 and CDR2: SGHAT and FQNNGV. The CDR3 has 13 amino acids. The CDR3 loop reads CASVRGAGEKLFF. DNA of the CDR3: TGTGCCAGCGTCCGGGGGGCGGGGGAAAAACTGTTTTTT.

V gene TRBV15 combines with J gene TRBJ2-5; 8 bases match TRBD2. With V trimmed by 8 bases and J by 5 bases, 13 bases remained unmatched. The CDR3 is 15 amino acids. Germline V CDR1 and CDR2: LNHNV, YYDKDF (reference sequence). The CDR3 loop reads CATRLSRAGVETQYF. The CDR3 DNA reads TGTGCCACCCGTCTTTCGCGAGCGGGAGTGGAGACCCAGTACTTC.

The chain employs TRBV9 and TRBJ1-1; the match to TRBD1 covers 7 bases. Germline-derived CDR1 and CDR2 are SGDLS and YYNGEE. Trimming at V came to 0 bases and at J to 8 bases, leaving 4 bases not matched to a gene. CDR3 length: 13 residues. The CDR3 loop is CASSVEGTAEAFF. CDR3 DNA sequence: TGTGCCAGCAGCGTAGAAGGGACAGCCGAAGCTTTCTTT.

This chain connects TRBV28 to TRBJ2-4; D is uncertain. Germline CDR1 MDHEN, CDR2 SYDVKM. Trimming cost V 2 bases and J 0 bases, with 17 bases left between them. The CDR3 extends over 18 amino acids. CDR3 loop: CASSLRRKLLEAKNIQYF. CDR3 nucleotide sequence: TGTGCCAGCAGTTTACGGCGGAAACTCTTAGAAGCCAAAAACATTCAGTACTTC.

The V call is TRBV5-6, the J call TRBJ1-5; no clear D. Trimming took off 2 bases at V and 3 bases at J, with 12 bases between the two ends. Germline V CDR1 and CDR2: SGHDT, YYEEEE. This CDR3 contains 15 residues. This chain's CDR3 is CASSLFGGDNQPQHF. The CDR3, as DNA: TGTGCCAGCAGCTTATTCGGCGGAGACAATCAGCCCCAGCATTTT.

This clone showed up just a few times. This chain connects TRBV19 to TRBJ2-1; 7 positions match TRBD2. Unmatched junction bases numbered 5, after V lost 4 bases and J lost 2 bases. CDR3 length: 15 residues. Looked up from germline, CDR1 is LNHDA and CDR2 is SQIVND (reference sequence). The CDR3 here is CASSTGEGAYNEQFF. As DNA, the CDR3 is TGTGCCAGTAGTACGGGGGAGGGAGCCTACAATGAGCAGTTCTTC.

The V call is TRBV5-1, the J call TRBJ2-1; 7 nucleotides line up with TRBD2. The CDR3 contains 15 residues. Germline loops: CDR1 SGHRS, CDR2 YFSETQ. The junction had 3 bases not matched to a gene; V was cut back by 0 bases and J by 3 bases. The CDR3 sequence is CASSLGSGDYNEQFF. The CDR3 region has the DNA TGCGCCAGCAGCTTGGGGAGCGGGGACTACAATGAGCAGTTCTTC.

The CDR3 DNA is TGTGCCAGTATCGCGGGCCCTATCCAAGAGACCCAGTACTTC. This sequence encodes CASIAGPIQETQYF. The chain uses TRBV19 and TRBJ2-5; the D gene is possibly TRBD2 (5 bases). The CDR3 extends over 14 amino acids. Between the trimmed V and J ends, which lost 7 bases and 1 base, there was a span of 13 bases. The V gene's germline CDR1 is LNHDA and CDR2 SQIVND (reference sequence). Complete variable domain (other parts from reference TRBV19 and TRBJ2-5): DGGITQSPKYLFRKEGQNVTLSCEQNLNHDAMYWYRQDPGQGLRLIYYSQIVNDFQKGDIAEGYSVSREKKESFPLTVTSAQKNPTAFYLCASIAGPIQETQYFGPGTRLLVL.

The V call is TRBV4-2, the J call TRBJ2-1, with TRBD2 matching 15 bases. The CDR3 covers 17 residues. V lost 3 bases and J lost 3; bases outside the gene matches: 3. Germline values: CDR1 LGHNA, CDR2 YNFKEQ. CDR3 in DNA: TGTGCCAGCAGCCAGGGACTAGCGGGAGGCCACTACAATGAGCAGTTCTTC. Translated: CASSQGLAGGHYNEQFF.

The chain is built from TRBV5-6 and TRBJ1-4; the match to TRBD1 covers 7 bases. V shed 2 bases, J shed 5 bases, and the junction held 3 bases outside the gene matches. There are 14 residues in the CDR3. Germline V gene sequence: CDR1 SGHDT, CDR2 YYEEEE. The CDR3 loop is CASSFGTVNEKLFF. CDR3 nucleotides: TGTGCCAGCAGCTTCGGGACAGTAAATGAAAAACTGTTTTTT.

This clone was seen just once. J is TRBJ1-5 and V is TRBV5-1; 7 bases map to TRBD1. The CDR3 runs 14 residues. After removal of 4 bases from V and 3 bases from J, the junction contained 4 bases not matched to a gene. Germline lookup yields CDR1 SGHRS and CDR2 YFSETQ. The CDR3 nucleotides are TGCGCCAGCAGCCCTGGACAGGACAATCAGCCCCAGCATTTT. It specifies CASSPGQDNQPQHF.

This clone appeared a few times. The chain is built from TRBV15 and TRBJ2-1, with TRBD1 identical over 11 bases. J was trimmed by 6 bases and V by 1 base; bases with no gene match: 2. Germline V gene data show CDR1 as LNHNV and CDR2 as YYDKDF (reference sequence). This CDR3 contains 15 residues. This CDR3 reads CATSRGGTGGNEQFF. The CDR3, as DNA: TGTGCCACCAGCAGAGGTGGGACAGGGGGCAATGAGCAGTTCTTC. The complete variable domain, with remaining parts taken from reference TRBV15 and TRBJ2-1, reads DAMVIQNPRYQVTQFGKPVTLSCSQTLNHNVMYWYQQKSSQAPKLLFHYYDKDFNNEADTPDNFQSRRPNTSFCFLDIRSPGLGDTAMYLCATSRGGTGGNEQFFGPGTRLTVL.

For the CDR3, the DNA is TGTGCCTGGAGTCCACCCGGGACAGGGGCCCATAGCAATCAGCCCCAGCATTTT. Translating it yields CAWSPPGTGAHSNQPQHF. V is TRBV30 and J is TRBJ1-5; 10 nucleotides match TRBD1. CDR1 GTSNPN and CDR2 SVGIG come from the germline V gene (reference sequence). With V trimmed by 2 bases and J by 0 bases, 10 bases remained unmatched. This CDR3 spans 18 amino acids. Drawing the rest from reference TRBV30 and TRBJ1-5, the complete variable domain is SQTIHQWPATLVQPVGSPLSLECTVEGTSNPNLYWYRQAAGRGLQLLFYSVGIGQISSEVPQNLSASRPQDRQFILSSKKLLLSDSGFYLCAWSPPGTGAHSNQPQHFGDGTRLSIL.

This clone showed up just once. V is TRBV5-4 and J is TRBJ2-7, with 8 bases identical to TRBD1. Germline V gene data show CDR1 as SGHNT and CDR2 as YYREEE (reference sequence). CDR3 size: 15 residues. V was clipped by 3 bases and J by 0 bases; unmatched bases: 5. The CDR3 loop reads CASSWGQASSYEQYF. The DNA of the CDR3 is TGTGCCAGCAGCTGGGGACAGGCAAGCTCCTACGAGCAGTACTTC.

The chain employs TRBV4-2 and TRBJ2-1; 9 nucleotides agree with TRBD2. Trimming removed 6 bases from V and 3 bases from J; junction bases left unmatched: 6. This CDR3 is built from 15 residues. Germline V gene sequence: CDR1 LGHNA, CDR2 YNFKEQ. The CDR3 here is CASSRGLALYNEQFF. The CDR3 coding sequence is TGTGCCAGCAGTCGTGGACTAGCGCTCTACAATGAGCAGTTCTTC.

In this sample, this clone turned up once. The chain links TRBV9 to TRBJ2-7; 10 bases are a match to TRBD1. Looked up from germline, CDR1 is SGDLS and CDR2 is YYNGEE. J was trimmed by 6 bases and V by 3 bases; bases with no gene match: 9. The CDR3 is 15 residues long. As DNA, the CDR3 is TGTGCCAGCAGCGCCCGGGACAGGGGAAGGGGCGAGCAGTACTTC. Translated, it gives CASSARDRGRGEQYF.